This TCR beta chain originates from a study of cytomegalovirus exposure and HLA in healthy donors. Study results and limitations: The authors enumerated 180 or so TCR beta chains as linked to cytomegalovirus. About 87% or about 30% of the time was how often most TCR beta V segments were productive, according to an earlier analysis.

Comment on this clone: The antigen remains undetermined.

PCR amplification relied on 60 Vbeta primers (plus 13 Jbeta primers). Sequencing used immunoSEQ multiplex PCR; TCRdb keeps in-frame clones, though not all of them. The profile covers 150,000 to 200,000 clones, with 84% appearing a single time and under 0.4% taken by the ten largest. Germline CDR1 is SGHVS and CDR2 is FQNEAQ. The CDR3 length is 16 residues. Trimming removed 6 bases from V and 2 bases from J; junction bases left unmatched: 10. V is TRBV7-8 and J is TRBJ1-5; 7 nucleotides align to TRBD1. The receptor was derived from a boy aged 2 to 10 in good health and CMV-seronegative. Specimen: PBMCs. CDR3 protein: CASRRGGSSGNQPQHF. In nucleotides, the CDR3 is TGTGCCAGCAGGAGAGGGGGCTCGAGCGGCAATCAGCCCCAGCATTTT.